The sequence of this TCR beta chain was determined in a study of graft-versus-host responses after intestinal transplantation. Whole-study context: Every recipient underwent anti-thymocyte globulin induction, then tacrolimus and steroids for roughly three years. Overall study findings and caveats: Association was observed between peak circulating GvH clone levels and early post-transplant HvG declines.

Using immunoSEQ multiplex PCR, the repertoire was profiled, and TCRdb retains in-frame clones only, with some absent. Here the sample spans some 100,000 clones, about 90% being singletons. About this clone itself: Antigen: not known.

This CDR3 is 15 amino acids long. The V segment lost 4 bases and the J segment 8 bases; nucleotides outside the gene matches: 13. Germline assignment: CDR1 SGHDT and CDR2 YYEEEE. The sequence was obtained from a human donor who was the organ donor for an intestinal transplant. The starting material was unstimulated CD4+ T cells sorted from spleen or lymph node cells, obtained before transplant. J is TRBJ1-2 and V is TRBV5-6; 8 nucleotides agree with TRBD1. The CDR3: CASSPQVTGAMGYTF. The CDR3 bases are TGTGCCAGCAGCCCTCAAGTGACAGGGGCCATGGGCTACACCTTC.